The next 28 T cell receptor beta chains were all read from a single sample in a study of T cells in Graves' hyperthyroidism and ophthalmopathy. It was RNA transcripts that yielded the amplified TCR beta CDR3 regions. Researchers ran a first-round RT-PCR on the TCR CDR3 using the HTBI primer set. TCRdb reprocessed the multiplex PCR reads with MiXCR, giving one entry per CDR3 protein. The sample lists some 300,000 distinct CDR3 sequences, about an eighth seen once, with roughly 7.7% in the top ten. Sequencing used blood. These receptors originate from a woman in her thirties or forties with Graves' hyperthyroidism.

Ten or more counts support this clonotype. The rearrangement links TRBV18 to TRBJ2-5, with D uncertain. Per the germline V gene, CDR1 is KGHSH and CDR2 is LQKENI. This CDR3 comprises 13 residues. Trimming left V 3 bases short and J 3 bases short, with 8 bases between. DNA for the CDR3: TGTGCCAGCTCACCGCTGGTCGAAGAGACCCAGTACTTC. It encodes CASSPLVEETQYF.

The chain links TRBV4-1 to TRBJ1-1; no definite D call. The CDR3 loop spans 16 amino acids. Germline loops: CDR1 MGHRA, CDR2 YSYEKL. Trimming took off 1 base at V and 1 base at J, with 13 bases between the two ends. DNA of the CDR3: TGCGCCAGCAGCCAAGTTCGGACGAGCAAGAACACTGAAGCTTTCTTT. Protein: CASSQVRTSKNTEAFF.

The V and J genes are TRBV27 and TRBJ1-1; a weak D match, TRBD1 (5 bases). Germline V gene lookup returns CDR1 MNHEY and CDR2 SMNVEV (reference sequence). The CDR3 spans 13 residues. The V and J ends lost 3 bases and 3 bases respectively, with 8 bases between them. The CDR3 DNA is TGTGCCAGCAGTTTTACCAGGGACACTGAAGCTTTCTTT. Its protein product is CASSFTRDTEAFF.

This clonotype was picked up a small number of times. The gene calls are TRBV5-4 and TRBJ2-3; D is possibly TRBD1 (6 bases). This CDR3 has 16 amino acids. Germline V gene data show CDR1 as SGHNT and CDR2 as YYREEE (reference sequence). V was cut by 0 bases and J by 1 base, with 12 bases left in between. This chain's CDR3 is CASSLGNRVGTDTQYF. The CDR3 coding sequence is TGTGCCAGCAGCTTGGGGAACAGGGTTGGCACAGATACGCAGTATTTT.

There are many counts of this clonotype. This chain uses TRBV2 with TRBJ2-1; possibly TRBD1 for D (6 bases). Trimming removed 6 bases from V and 1 base from J, with 13 bases in between. The CDR3 covers 15 residues. Germline V gene data show CDR1 as SNHLY and CDR2 as FYNNEI. The CDR3 region is CASSAIRGSYNEQFF. In DNA form, the CDR3 reads TGTGCCAGCAGCGCCATCAGGGGTTCCTACAATGAGCAGTTCTTC.

This clonotype has a handful of counts. The chain carries TRBV19 and TRBJ1-5, with D possibly matching TRBD1 (6 bases). Germline V gene lookup returns CDR1 LNHDA and CDR2 SQIVND (reference sequence). V lost 5 bases, J lost 7 bases, and 18 bases lay in between. The CDR3 covers 15 residues. The CDR3 DNA reads as TGTGCCAGTAGTTGGGATGTCGGGGGGGCCCAGCCCCAGCATTTT. Translating it yields CASSWDVGGAQPQHF.

This clonotype was counted many times. The chain carries TRBV29-1 and TRBJ1-1; 8 bases map to TRBD1. Trimming cost V 3 bases and J 6 bases; bases outside gene matches: 12. Germline assignment: CDR1 SQVTM and CDR2 ANQGSEA. This CDR3 has 15 amino acids. The CDR3: CSVDPDRGGRPEAFF. The CDR3 DNA follows: TGCAGCGTTGATCCTGACAGGGGAGGACGACCTGAAGCTTTCTTT. Looking up the rest from reference TRBV29-1 and TRBJ1-1 gives the full variable domain: SAVISQKPSRDICQRGTSLTIQCQVDSQVTMMFWYRQQPGQSLTLIATANQGSEATYESGFVIDKFPISRPNLTFSTLTVSNMSPEDSSIYLCSVDPDRGGRPEAFFGQGTRLTVV.

This clonotype was found many times. The chain carries TRBV28 and TRBJ1-2; no clear D gene. V lost 5 bases and J lost 6, with 10 bases in between. Germline loops: CDR1 MDHEN, CDR2 SYDVKM. The CDR3 contains 12 residues. The CDR3, as DNA: TGTGCCAGCAGTACCAAACCTAATGGCTACACCTTC. Protein sequence: CASSTKPNGYTF.

V gene TRBV20-1 combines with J gene TRBJ1-1; D is uncertain. The CDR3 runs 13 residues. Trimming removed 1 base at V and 4 bases at J, with 10 bases between. CDR1 and CDR2 (germline): DFQATT, SNEGSKA (reference sequence). CDR3 sequence: CSARVQALTEAFF. The CDR3 DNA sequence: TGCAGTGCTAGAGTTCAGGCCCTCACTGAAGCTTTCTTT.

This clonotype was detected many times. V and J are TRBV20-1 and TRBJ2-1; TRBD1 matches 10 bases. In germline, CDR1 is DFQATT, CDR2 SNEGSKA (reference sequence). The J segment lost 3 bases and the V segment lost 6 bases, leaving 2 bases of the junction unmatched. The length of the CDR3 is 13 residues. The CDR3 loop reads CSAGTGDYNEQFF. CDR3 nucleotides: TGCAGTGCCGGGACAGGGGACTACAATGAGCAGTTCTTC.

This clonotype occurred many times. In DNA form, the CDR3 reads TGTGCCAGCAGCTTGAGCGGGGGGACCTACGAGCAGTACTTC. Translated: CASSLSGGTYEQYF. J is TRBJ2-7 and V is TRBV7-2, with 9 bases lining up with TRBD2. The germline V gene encodes CDR1 SGHTA and CDR2 FQGNSA. The CDR3 runs to 14 residues. V was pared by 3 bases and J by 2 bases, with 2 bases of the junction left unmatched.

This clonotype was seen at least ten times. The chain is built from TRBV12-3 or TRBV12-4 and TRBJ1-1, with a tentative D call TRBD1 (5 bases). V was cut by 7 bases and J by 5 bases, with 17 bases left in between. The CDR3 has 14 amino acids. CDR3 sequence: CASTAAGGSTEAFF. The CDR3 DNA reads TGTGCCAGCACCGCAGCCGGGGGGAGTACTGAAGCTTTCTTT.

The chain joins TRBV28 to TRBJ1-4; no clear D gene. V lost 7 bases and J lost 8, with 23 bases in between. This CDR3 spans 16 amino acids. Germline V gives CDR1 MDHEN, CDR2 SYDVKM. DNA for the CDR3: TGTGCCAGCACCTCTATAGGATACAGCAATTCGGAAAAACTGTTTTTT. It is translated as CASTSIGYSNSEKLFF.

This clonotype was recorded at least ten times. V is TRBV25-1 and J is TRBJ2-7, with unresolved D. This CDR3 is built from 12 residues. CDR1 MGHDK and CDR2 SYGVNS come from the germline V gene. V gave up 6 bases and J gave up 6 bases, with 12 bases separating them. CDR3 DNA sequence: TGTGCCAGCAGGGACCCAACCTCCGAGCAGTACTTC. Translated: CASRDPTSEQYF.

With respect to this clonotype: A much larger clone lies a single base off, so this may be a read error. V is TRBV15 and J is TRBJ2-5, with D hard to call. This CDR3 contains 13 residues. Germline CDR1 and CDR2: LNHNV and YYDKDF (reference sequence). In DNA, the CDR3 is TGTGCCGCCAGTGTGGGTATCCGAGAGACCCAGTACTTC. The encoded protein is CAASVGIRETQYF.

This clonotype was seen ten or more times. This CDR3 is CASSSGQAYNEQFF. The DNA for the CDR3 is TGTGCCAGCAGCTCCGGACAGGCCTACAATGAGCAGTTCTTC. The chain is built from TRBV28 and TRBJ2-1; 7 bases are shared with TRBD1. The CDR3 is made up of 14 amino acids. Germline CDR1 reads MDHEN; CDR2 reads SYDVKM. J gave up 2 bases and V 6 bases, and 4 bases lay outside the gene matches.

The rearrangement joins TRBV10-3 to TRBJ1-1, with D possibly TRBD1 on 5 matching bases. The germline V gene has CDR1 ENHRY and CDR2 SYGVKD. Trimming took off 7 bases at V and 4 bases at J, with 10 bases between the two ends. The CDR3 has 12 amino acids. The CDR3 is CAITEGSTEAFF. The DNA of the CDR3 is TGTGCCATCACCGAGGGGAGCACTGAAGCTTTCTTT.

The chain carries TRBV28 and TRBJ2-3; TRBD2 matches at 9 bases. Unmatched junction bases numbered 9, after V lost 2 bases and J lost 6 bases. Per germline, CDR1 MDHEN and CDR2 SYDVKM. The CDR3 extends over 16 amino acids. CDR3 DNA: TGTGCCAGCAGTTTAGATATTAGCGGGGGCGATGATACGCAGTATTTT. Translated: CASSLDISGGDDTQYF. The variable domain in full, with the rest retrieved from reference TRBV28 and TRBJ2-3, is DVKVTQSSRYLVKRTGEKVFLECVQDMDHENMFWYRQDPGLGLRLIYFSYDVKMKEKGDIPEGYSVSREKKERFSLILESASTNQTSMYLCASSLDISGGDDTQYFGPGTRLTVL.

This clonotype showed up many times. The chain joins TRBV12-3 or TRBV12-4 to TRBJ2-3; either TRBD1 or TRBD2 may fit D (5 bases each). This CDR3 contains 15 residues. Trimming took off 3 bases at V and 0 bases at J, with 10 bases between the two ends. The CDR3 loop is CASSFLGDSTDTQYF. The CDR3 bases are TGTGCCAGCAGTTTTCTGGGGGATAGCACAGATACGCAGTATTTT.

In its sample, this clonotype was seen many times. This chain links TRBV19 with TRBJ1-1, with 10 bases that match TRBD1. CDR3 length equals 15 residues. CDR1 and CDR2 (germline): LNHDA, SQIVND (reference sequence). J lost 1 base, V lost 5 bases, and 4 bases had no gene match. The CDR3 DNA sequence: TGTGCCAGTAGTGAACGGACAGGGGGGAACACTGAAGCTTTCTTT. Translated, it gives CASSERTGGNTEAFF.

This clonotype was counted many times. The CDR3 spells CASSNAGTGVYEQYF. The CDR3, as DNA: TGTGCCAGCAGTAATGCCGGGACAGGAGTATACGAGCAGTACTTC. The genes are TRBV6-1 and TRBJ2-7; 8 nucleotides agree with TRBD1. The junction had 10 bases not matched to a gene; V was cut back by 5 bases and J by 4 bases. Germline V CDR1 and CDR2: MNHNS, SASEGT. The CDR3 contains 15 residues.

The chain uses TRBV19 and TRBJ2-3, with a weak D call TRBD2 (7 bases). The CDR3 length is 17 residues. The germline CDR1 and CDR2 sequences are LNHDA and SQIVND (reference sequence). V was shortened by 3 bases and J by 2 bases, with 18 bases between the two germline ends. CDR3 in DNA: TGTGCCAGTAGTATCGGGGGGCTTTTGACTTCCACAGATACGCAGTATTTT. Protein sequence: CASSIGGLLTSTDTQYF. Full variable domain (missing parts from reference TRBV19 and TRBJ2-3): DGGITQSPKYLFRKEGQNVTLSCEQNLNHDAMYWYRQDPGQGLRLIYYSQIVNDFQKGDIAEGYSVSREKKESFPLTVTSAQKNPTAFYLCASSIGGLLTSTDTQYFGPGTRLTVL.

Notes on this clonotype: The junction and the germline gene differ at one end; a read error may be behind it. This sequence joins TRBV27 and TRBJ2-1, with a weak D call TRBD1 (6 bases). The V gene's germline CDR1 is MNHEY and CDR2 SMNVEV (reference sequence). The CDR3 is made up of 13 amino acids. For the CDR3, the DNA is TGTCCCAGCAGGGTGGGACATGTTAATGAGCACTTCTTC. Its protein is CPSRVGHVNEHFF.

The rearrangement uses TRBV6-1 and TRBJ1-2; TRBD1 might be the D (5 bases). CDR3 length equals 13 residues. Germline loops: CDR1 MNHNS, CDR2 SASEGT. The V end lost 7 bases, the J end lost 8 bases, and 17 bases lay between the germline ends. This chain's CDR3 is CASIPPGGGGYTF. CDR3 DNA: TGTGCCAGCATCCCCCCGGGGGGTGGCGGCTACACCTTC.

This rearrangement joins TRBV18 to TRBJ2-3; unclear D gene. The CDR3 length is 14 residues. CDR1 is KGHSH, CDR2 LQKENI, per germline. Trimming removed 6 bases at V and 0 bases at J, with 10 bases between. In DNA form, the CDR3 reads TGTGCCAGCTCCTCTGCGTATAGCACAGATACGCAGTATTTT. Protein product: CASSSAYSTDTQYF.

This clonotype was observed at least ten times. The J gene is TRBJ2-1, the V gene TRBV7-2; no clear D gene. V gave up 0 bases and J gave up 14 bases, with 11 bases separating them. CDR3 length: 12 amino acids. Germline V gene sequence: CDR1 SGHTA, CDR2 FQGNSA. CDR3 amino acids: CASSLALGVEFF. The DNA for the CDR3 is TGTGCCAGCAGCTTAGCGCTCGGTGTAGAGTTCTTC. Combining the CDR3 with reference TRBV7-2 and TRBJ2-1 gives the whole variable domain GAGVSQSPSNKVTEKGKDVELRCDPISGHTALYWYRQSLGQGLEFLIYFQGNSAPDKSGLPSDRFSAERTGGSVSTLTIQRTQQEDSAVYLCASSLALGVEFFGPGTRLTVL.

The chain links TRBV20-1 to TRBJ1-4; TRBD1 matches at 8 bases. Germline CDR1 is DFQATT and CDR2 is SNEGSKA (reference sequence). The J segment lost 0 bases and the V segment lost 3 bases, leaving 9 bases of the junction unmatched. The CDR3 sequence is 17 residues long. CDR3 bases: TGCAGTGCTAGGCCGGGACAGGAAAGAGCAACTAATGAAAAACTGTTTTTT. Translation: CSARPGQERATNEKLFF.

The gene calls are TRBV6-1 and TRBJ1-6; D gene ambiguous. The CDR3 consists of 13 residues. In germline, CDR1 is MNHNS, CDR2 SASEGT. V dropped 2 bases and J dropped 9 bases, with 8 bases sitting between them. This CDR3 reads CASSEHSGSPLHF. The CDR3, as DNA: TGTGCCAGCAGTGAACACAGCGGTTCACCCCTCCACTTT.